Each of the 17 T cell receptor beta chains below was sequenced from the same sample in a study of shared clonotypes between healthy human individuals. Assay used: immunoSEQ multiplex PCR; TCRdb lists only in-frame clones, some missing. The top ten clones hold 1.5% of a sample with about a million clones, 60% to 80% of them seen once. Sequenced: memory CD4+ T cells sorted from blood. This sample's subset: CD45RA-negative fraction. The receptor source for this set is a man younger than 35 in good health.

The chain couples TRBV6-1 to TRBJ2-7, with 7 nucleotides matching TRBD2. Germline V lookup: CDR1 MNHNS, CDR2 SASEGT. The V gene end was trimmed by 6 bases and the J gene end by 0 bases; junction bases not matched to a gene: 8. The CDR3 contains 15 residues. The CDR3 protein is CASRGSAGFSYEQYF. CDR3 DNA: TGTGCCAGCAGAGGCTCAGCGGGGTTCTCCTACGAGCAGTACTTC.

J is TRBJ1-5 and V is TRBV5-6; 12 bases agree with TRBD1. The CDR3 loop spans 19 amino acids. Per the germline V gene, CDR1 is SGHDT and CDR2 is YYEEEE. V lost 4 bases to trimming and J lost 4 bases; unmatched junction nucleotides: 15. The CDR3 region has the DNA TGTGCCAGCAGCCGCCTTTGGGGACAGGGGGCTTTTGGGAATCAGCCCCAGCATTTT. Translation gives CASSRLWGQGAFGNQPQHF.

The chain links TRBV4-1 to TRBJ1-1; unclear D gene. V lost 3 bases and J 5 bases, leaving 22 bases between the germline ends. In germline, CDR1 is MGHRA, CDR2 YSYEKL. The CDR3 extends over 17 amino acids. The CDR3 spells CASSHVPVMGTRTEAFF. Here the CDR3 DNA reads TGCGCCAGCAGCCATGTTCCCGTTATGGGTACGCGGACTGAAGCTTTCTTT.

The chain recombines TRBV5-4 with TRBJ2-1, with 11 bases lining up with TRBD2. Germline CDR1 and CDR2: SGHNT and YYREEE (reference sequence). The J segment lost 0 bases and the V segment lost 4 bases, leaving 3 bases of the junction unmatched. This CDR3 region has 16 residues. CDR3 protein: CASSPGTSGSYNEQFF. In nucleotides, the CDR3 is TGTGCCAGCAGCCCTGGGACTAGCGGCTCCTACAATGAGCAGTTCTTC.

The chain combines TRBV6-1 with TRBJ2-2; 9 bases are shared with TRBD1. V trimming: 0 bases; J trimming: 9 bases; junction bases outside the gene matches: 17. This CDR3 region has 19 residues. Germline loops: CDR1 MNHNS, CDR2 SASEGT. The CDR3 DNA reads as TGTGCCAGCAGTGAAGCGGGGACAGGGCGAGGAACCACCGCCAGGGAGCTGTTTTTT. Its protein product is CASSEAGTGRGTTARELFF.

This clone was observed a handful of times. The chain carries TRBV2 and TRBJ2-5, with D perhaps assigned TRBD1 or TRBD2 (5 bases each). V gave up 4 bases and J gave up 3 bases, with 9 bases separating them. The germline CDR1 and CDR2 sequences are SNHLY and FYNNEI. CDR3 size: 13 residues. CDR3 nucleotides: TGTGCCAGCAGTGTGGGACGAGAAGAGACCCAGTACTTC. Protein product: CASSVGREETQYF.

The chain combines TRBV10-3 with TRBJ2-3, with 8 bases that match TRBD1. The CDR3 consists of 17 residues. Germline values: CDR1 ENHRY, CDR2 SYGVKD. The V segment lost 0 bases and the J segment 2 bases; nucleotides outside the gene matches: 7. CDR3 loop: CAISESRDRTFTDTQYF. Written as DNA, the CDR3 is TGTGCCATCAGTGAGTCGAGGGACAGGACCTTCACAGATACGCAGTATTTT.

This clone was seen only a few times. The chain uses TRBV6-1 and TRBJ1-4, with TRBD1 matching 7 bases. CDR1 is MNHNS, CDR2 SASEGT, per germline. This CDR3 has 16 amino acids. V lost 0 bases, J lost 5 bases, and 6 bases stayed unmatched. The CDR3, as DNA: TGTGCCAGCAGTGAAGCCATCGGGACAGCGAATGAAAAACTGTTTTTT. The encoded protein is CASSEAIGTANEKLFF.

With regard to this clone: This sample also contains other DNA sequences that code for the same CDR3. The chain joins TRBV18 to TRBJ1-5; D is unresolved. The CDR3 contains 15 residues. Per germline, CDR1 KGHSH and CDR2 LQKENI. V lost 2 bases to trimming and J lost 0 bases, with 8 bases between them. In DNA form, the CDR3 reads TGTGCCAGCTCACCAGCCAGAGCTAGCAATCAGCCCCAGCATTTT. This codes for CASSPARASNQPQHF.

The chain combines TRBV5-1 with TRBJ2-3; 7 bases match TRBD2. V shed 7 bases and J 4 bases; nucleotides not matched to a gene: 9. The CDR3 length is 14 residues. The V gene's germline CDR1 is SGHRS and CDR2 YFSETQ. This CDR3 is CASGLRGVADTQYF. CDR3 DNA: TGCGCCAGCGGGTTACGGGGGGTGGCAGATACGCAGTATTTT. Supplemented by reference TRBV5-1 and TRBJ2-3, the full variable domain reads KAGVTQTPRYLIKTRGQQVTLSCSPISGHRSVSWYQQTPGQGLQFLFEYFSETQRNKGNFPGRFSGRQFSNSRSEMNVSTLELGDSALYLCASGLRGVADTQYFGPGTRLTVL.

V is TRBV5-4 and J is TRBJ2-3; TRBD2 agrees at 12 bases. The CDR3 runs 16 residues. The V gene's germline CDR1 is SGHNT and CDR2 YYREEE (reference sequence). The junction had 7 bases not matched to a gene; V was cut back by 5 bases and J by 3 bases. The CDR3 sequence is CASRRTSGIETDTQYF. DNA of the CDR3: TGTGCCAGCAGACGGACTAGCGGGATCGAGACAGATACGCAGTATTTT.

The gene calls are TRBV18 and TRBJ1-4; TRBD1 matches 10 bases. This CDR3 is built from 14 residues. V dropped 4 bases and J dropped 5; count of bases not matched to a gene: 1. CDR1 is KGHSH, CDR2 LQKENI, per germline. The CDR3 sequence: CASSRGQGNEKLFF. CDR3 sequence (DNA): TGTGCCAGCTCACGGGGACAGGGGAATGAAAAACTGTTTTTT.

The rearrangement uses TRBV6-1 and TRBJ2-7; D perhaps matches TRBD2 (5 bases). V was cut by 6 bases and J by 2 bases, with 11 bases left in between. This CDR3 region has 13 residues. Germline CDR1 reads MNHNS; CDR2 reads SASEGT. The DNA of the CDR3 is TGTGCCAGCAGACTCGACTATACCTACGAGCAGTACTTC. It codes for CASRLDYTYEQYF.

The chain employs TRBV18 and TRBJ1-1; D ambiguous. Trimming shortened V by 4 bases and J by 0 bases, and 6 bases separated the two germline ends. This CDR3 spans 13 amino acids. Germline V CDR1 and CDR2: KGHSH, LQKENI. The DNA of the CDR3 is TGTGCCAGCTCACTACAGATGAACACTGAAGCTTTCTTT. This translates into CASSLQMNTEAFF.

This rearrangement joins TRBV29-1 to TRBJ2-1, with TRBD2 matching over 9 bases. Germline V gives CDR1 SQVTM, CDR2 ANQGSEA. Trimming cost V 7 bases and J 7 bases; bases outside gene matches: 2. The CDR3 loop spans 11 amino acids. The DNA for the CDR3 is TGCAGCGGACTAGCGGTAAATGAGCAGTTCTTC. Encoded protein: CSGLAVNEQFF.

This clone turned up a few times. Other nucleotide sequences in the sample specify the same CDR3. This rearrangement joins TRBV19 to TRBJ2-2; 7 positions match TRBD1. The V and J ends lost 6 bases and 1 base, in that order; junction bases with no gene match: 5. Germline CDR1 LNHDA, CDR2 SQIVND (reference sequence). There are 15 residues in the CDR3. The CDR3 DNA reads as TGTGCCAGTAGCAGACAGGGATTGAACACCGGGGAGCTGTTTTTT. This gives the protein CASSRQGLNTGELFF.

This chain uses TRBV5-3 with TRBJ1-1, with unresolved D. TRBV5-3 is an ORF for which the function is uncertain. The CDR3 is made up of 13 amino acids. The V end was cut by 1 base, the J end by 4 bases, with 8 bases between. CDR3 region: CARSLKRTTEAFF. The CDR3 DNA is TGTGCCAGAAGCTTGAAACGGACCACTGAAGCTTTCTTT.